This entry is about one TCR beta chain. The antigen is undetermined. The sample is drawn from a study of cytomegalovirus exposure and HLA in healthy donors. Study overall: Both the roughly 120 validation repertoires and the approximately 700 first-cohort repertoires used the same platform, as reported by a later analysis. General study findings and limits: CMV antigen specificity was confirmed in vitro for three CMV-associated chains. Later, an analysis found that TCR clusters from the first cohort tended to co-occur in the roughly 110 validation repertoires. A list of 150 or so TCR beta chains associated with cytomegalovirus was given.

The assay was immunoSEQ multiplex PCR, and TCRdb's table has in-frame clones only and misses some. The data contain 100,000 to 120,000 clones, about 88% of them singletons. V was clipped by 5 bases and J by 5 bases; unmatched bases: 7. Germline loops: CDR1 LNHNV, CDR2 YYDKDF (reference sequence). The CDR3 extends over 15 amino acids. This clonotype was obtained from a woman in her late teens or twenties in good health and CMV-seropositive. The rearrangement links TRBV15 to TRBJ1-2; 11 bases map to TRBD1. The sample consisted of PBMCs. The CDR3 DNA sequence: TGTGCCACCAGCGGACGGACAGGGGGCAGGTATGGCTACACCTTC. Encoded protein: CATSGRTGGRYGYTF.